Listed here are 28 T cell receptor beta chains from one sample, sequenced in a study of response to subunit inactivated influenza vaccine (dated by TCRdb to 2017 to 2018). Libraries were built with RT-PCR. Instrument on record: Illumina HiSeq 2500. TCRdb passed the public sequencing reads through fastp at Q25 and MiXCR, retaining productive beta sequences. Each entry merges the rows of one CDR3 protein and shows their most common DNA and genes. The sample table lists approximately 290,000 distinct CDR3 sequences, about 20% of them with a count of one. About 9.4% of the sample is held by the ten biggest clonotypes. Sample: PBMCs from blood, taken less than 22 months after vaccination. The receptors come from a man between 50 and 69 years old who received an inactivated influenza vaccine. Donor details come from another sample of the same person, matched by shared clones.

The chain recombines TRBV7-9 with TRBJ1-2, with D perhaps matching TRBD1 (5 bases). Trimming left V 1 base short and J 4 bases short, with 13 bases between. The length of the CDR3 is 15 residues. Germline assignment: CDR1 SEHNR and CDR2 FQNEAQ (reference sequence). This chain's CDR3 is CASSLVGRASYGYTF. CDR3 bases: TGTGCCAGCAGCTTAGTTGGCAGGGCGTCCTATGGCTACACCTTC.

This rearrangement joins TRBV27 to TRBJ1-4; the D is unclear. This CDR3 contains 16 residues. V lost 3 bases, J lost 10 bases, and 21 bases lay in between. CDR1 is MNHEY and CDR2 is SMNVEV in the germline V gene (reference sequence). The CDR3 protein is CASSFPRAQPSGKLFF. DNA of the CDR3: TGTGCCAGCAGTTTCCCAAGGGCCCAGCCGAGCGGAAAACTGTTTTTT.

The chain links TRBV7-2 to TRBJ2-7; 9 nucleotides align to TRBD1. Losses at the gene ends were 5 bases for V and 3 bases for J; bases not matched to a gene: 5. CDR1 is SGHTA, CDR2 FQGNSA, per germline. CDR3 length equals 14 residues. The CDR3 DNA reads TGTGCCAGCAGCCGGACAGGGGCGAACTACGAGCAGTACTTC. This translates into CASSRTGANYEQYF.

This clonotype has only a few counts. The rearrangement links TRBV15 to TRBJ1-1; 7 nucleotides agree with TRBD1. Trimming cost V 8 bases and J 1 base; bases outside gene matches: 4. This CDR3 spans 13 amino acids. CDR1 is LNHNV and CDR2 is YYDKDF in the germline V gene (reference sequence). The CDR3: CATGYRGNTEAFF. DNA for the CDR3: TGTGCCACCGGATACAGGGGGAACACTGAAGCTTTCTTT.

In this sample, this clonotype turned up a few times. This chain links TRBV25-1 with TRBJ2-5; perhaps D is TRBD1 or TRBD2 (5 bases each). Germline values: CDR1 MGHDK, CDR2 SYGVNS. V was cut by 1 base and J by 5 bases, with 11 bases left in between. CDR3 length: 14 amino acids. The DNA of the CDR3 is TGTGCCAGCAGTGAATTTCAGGGACGGGAGACCCAGTACTTC. Translation: CASSEFQGRETQYF.

This clonotype was observed a handful of times. The V and J genes are TRBV12-3 or TRBV12-4 and TRBJ1-4; 8 bases agree with TRBD1. The trim removed 1 base at V and 8 bases at J, leaving 0 bases unmatched. The CDR3 runs 13 residues. CDR3 sequence: CASSLDRGEKLFF. The CDR3 DNA is TGTGCCAGCAGTTTAGACAGGGGGGAAAAACTGTTTTTT.

The chain carries TRBV5-1 and TRBJ1-1; 7 bases are a match to TRBD1. Trimming cost V 4 bases and J 3 bases; bases outside gene matches: 9. Germline assignment: CDR1 SGHRS and CDR2 YFSETQ. The CDR3 loop spans 15 amino acids. The chain's CDR3 is CASSGAGGSDTEAFF. CDR3 sequence (DNA): TGCGCCAGCAGCGGAGCAGGGGGATCTGACACTGAAGCTTTCTTT. Complete variable domain (other parts from reference TRBV5-1 and TRBJ1-1): KAGVTQTPRYLIKTRGQQVTLSCSPISGHRSVSWYQQTPGQGLQFLFEYFSETQRNKGNFPGRFSGRQFSNSRSEMNVSTLELGDSALYLCASSGAGGSDTEAFFGQGTRLTVV.

There are a few counts of this clonotype. V is TRBV5-1 and J is TRBJ2-4, with a weak D call TRBD1 (6 bases). V was trimmed by 4 bases and J by 5 bases, leaving 19 bases between them. CDR3 length: 16 residues. The germline V gene encodes CDR1 SGHRS and CDR2 YFSETQ. CDR3 region: CASSGIVTGKENIQYF. CDR3 DNA sequence: TGCGCCAGCAGCGGAATTGTCACAGGGAAAGAAAACATTCAGTACTTC.

The chain uses TRBV7-2 and TRBJ2-7; D is unclear. This CDR3 is 12 amino acids long. Germline V gene sequence: CDR1 SGHTA, CDR2 FQGNSA. The V end was cut by 1 base, the J end by 6 bases, with 7 bases between. Written as DNA, the CDR3 is TGTGCCAGCAGCTTAGGGCTGCCCGAGCAGTACTTC. Protein sequence: CASSLGLPEQYF.

The chain employs TRBV6-6 and TRBJ1-1; D might be TRBD1 (5 bases). The CDR3 has 12 residues. Trimming removed 0 bases from V and 7 bases from J, with 6 bases in between. CDR1 is MNHNY, CDR2 SVGAGI, per germline (reference sequence). The CDR3 DNA reads as TGTGCCAGCAGTTACTCGGGGGGTGAAGCTTTCTTT. This codes for CASSYSGGEAFF.

J is TRBJ1-6 and V is TRBV6-5; 7 bases align to TRBD1. Germline V lookup: CDR1 MNHEY, CDR2 SVGAGI. The CDR3 has 18 residues. The V and J ends lost 2 bases and 2 bases, in that order; junction bases with no gene match: 9. The CDR3 spells CASSYLQGHGAYNSPLHF. CDR3 DNA: TGTGCCAGCAGTTACCTACAGGGGCACGGGGCCTATAATTCACCCCTCCACTTT.

This chain connects TRBV7-6 to TRBJ1-3; D is perhaps TRBD1 (5 bases). Germline V gene data show CDR1 as SGHVS and CDR2 as FNYEAQ. This CDR3 contains 15 residues. V lost 4 bases to trimming and J lost 5 bases, with 15 bases between them. The CDR3 DNA follows: TGTGCCAGCAGCTCCACCGTGGGGCCCCGAAACACCATATATTTT. Translated: CASSSTVGPRNTIYF.

This chain connects TRBV10-3 to TRBJ1-3; 7 positions agree with TRBD1. From germline, CDR1 is ENHRY and CDR2 SYGVKD. This CDR3 has 15 residues. The trim removed 6 bases at V and 4 bases at J, leaving 9 bases unmatched. CDR3 in amino acids: CAISPQGSTGNTIYF. The CDR3 bases are TGTGCCATCAGCCCACAGGGGAGTACCGGAAACACCATATATTTT.

V usage is TRBV7-9 and J usage is TRBJ2-2; D remains ambiguous. Germline CDR1 and CDR2: SEHNR and FQNEAQ (reference sequence). V was clipped by 5 bases and J by 7 bases, with 8 bases between them. The CDR3 length is 12 residues. The CDR3 DNA sequence: TGTGCCAGCAGCCCCATTTACGGGGAGCTGTTTTTT. Translation gives CASSPIYGELFF.

V and J are TRBV12-3 or TRBV12-4 and TRBJ2-6; unclear D gene. The V and J ends lost 9 bases and 0 bases respectively, with 12 bases between them. This CDR3 has 15 residues. The CDR3 region is CASIDTRSGANVLTF. In DNA, the CDR3 is TGTGCCAGTATAGACACCCGCTCTGGGGCCAACGTCCTGACTTTC.

CDR3: CASTPGQGINQQYF. The CDR3 nucleotides are TGTGCCAGCACCCCGGGACAGGGTATTAATCAGCAGTACTTC. The chain combines TRBV6-1 with TRBJ2-7; 9 nucleotides align to TRBD1. The V and J ends lost 7 bases and 8 bases, in that order; junction bases with no gene match: 12. The CDR3 totals 14 residues. In germline, CDR1 is MNHNS, CDR2 SASEGT.

This clonotype was seen only a few times. This sequence joins TRBV5-1 and TRBJ1-1; D remains unclear. Trimming cost V 0 bases and J 0 bases, with 9 bases left between them. CDR3 size: 15 residues. Per germline, CDR1 SGHRS and CDR2 YFSETQ. Here the CDR3 reads CASSLALEVNTEAFF. CDR3 nucleotide sequence: TGCGCCAGCAGCTTGGCCTTAGAAGTGAACACTGAAGCTTTCTTT.

The rearrangement joins TRBV2 to TRBJ2-7; TRBD2 might be the D (5 bases). Trimming stripped 7 bases from V and 1 base from J, with 11 bases between. CDR1 SNHLY and CDR2 FYNNEI come from the germline V gene. CDR3 size: 13 residues. Here the CDR3 reads CASTSGISYEQYF. CDR3 in DNA: TGTGCCAGCACCTCGGGAATTTCCTACGAGCAGTACTTC.

A few counts support this clonotype. CDR3 residues: CASSQSSLGGTEAFF. The DNA for the CDR3 is TGCGCCAGCAGCCAGTCCTCCTTAGGAGGCACTGAAGCTTTCTTT. V and J are TRBV5-1 and TRBJ1-1; D gene uncertain. Germline-derived CDR1 and CDR2 are SGHRS and YFSETQ. Trimming cost V 4 bases and J 4 bases, with 17 bases left between them. The CDR3 extends over 15 amino acids.

The chain joins TRBV6-5 to TRBJ2-2; no clear D gene. Germline CDR1 is MNHEY and CDR2 is SVGAGI. The CDR3 is 14 residues long. V was cut by 0 bases and J by 3 bases, with 5 bases left in between. CDR3: CASSYSTYTGELFF. In DNA form, the CDR3 reads TGTGCCAGCAGTTACTCCACATACACCGGGGAGCTGTTTTTT.

This clonotype was seen only a few times. The V call is TRBV12-3 or TRBV12-4, the J call TRBJ2-3, with TRBD1 as a possible D gene (6 bases). The CDR3 consists of 16 residues. V was cut by 7 bases and J by 4 bases, with 21 bases left in between. The CDR3 bases are TGTGCCAGCACACTACACAGGGTCGTTATCCCAGATACGCAGTATTTT. Protein sequence: CASTLHRVVIPDTQYF.

This clonotype was recorded at least ten times. The chain uses TRBV20-1 and TRBJ2-1; 8 bases line up with TRBD1. J lost 6 bases, V lost 6 bases, and 4 bases had no gene match. Germline CDR1 reads DFQATT; CDR2 reads SNEGSKA (reference sequence). The CDR3 is 12 amino acids. Written as DNA, the CDR3 is TGCAGTGCATTTGACAGGGGCAATGAGCAGTTCTTC. Translating it yields CSAFDRGNEQFF.

On this clonotype: A junction boundary mismatches the germline segment, possibly from a read error. J is TRBJ1-4 and V is TRBV12-3 or TRBV12-4, with D possibly TRBD1 on 5 matching bases. The CDR3 is 15 amino acids. The CDR3 here is CASNLMGGLSEKLFF. CDR3 bases: TGTGCCAGCAATTTAATGGGGGGTTTAAGTGAAAAACTGTTTTTT.

The chain uses TRBV6-2 or TRBV6-3 and TRBJ2-1; the D is unclear. V was shortened by 0 bases and J by 3 bases, with 9 bases between the two germline ends. In germline, CDR1 is MNHEY, CDR2 SVGEGT. The CDR3 covers 15 residues. As DNA, the CDR3 is TGTGCCAGCAGTTACTCGAGTCAGGTCTACAATGAGCAGTTCTTC. Translated: CASSYSSQVYNEQFF.

The genes are TRBV7-2 and TRBJ1-4; D remains ambiguous. The germline CDR1 and CDR2 sequences are SGHTA and FQGNSA. The V gene lost 1 base and the J gene lost 14 bases, with 26 bases spanning the gap. The CDR3 spans 17 residues. The CDR3 nucleotides read TGTGCCAGCAGCTTAGGTCCGCTAGGAGGGTCAAAGGATGTGCTGTTTTTT. It codes for CASSLGPLGGSKDVLFF. Full variable domain (remainder filled in from reference TRBV7-2 and TRBJ1-4): GAGVSQSPSNKVTEKGKDVELRCDPISGHTALYWYRQSLGQGLEFLIYFQGNSAPDKSGLPSDRFSAERTGGSVSTLTIQRTQQEDSAVYLCASSLGPLGGSKDVLFFGSGTQLSVL.

The chain uses TRBV28 and TRBJ1-2; weak D call: TRBD1 (5 bases). The CDR3 consists of 12 residues. Looked up from germline, CDR1 is MDHEN and CDR2 is SYDVKM. The V end lost 8 bases, the J end lost 2 bases, and 9 bases lay between the germline ends. As DNA, the CDR3 is TGTGCCAGCGGAAAGGGGAACTATGGCTACACCTTC. The encoded protein is CASGKGNYGYTF.

The V and J genes are TRBV7-9 and TRBJ1-2; no clear D gene. With 1 base removed from V and 4 bases from J, the gap between germline ends came to 10 bases. This CDR3 region has 14 residues. From germline, CDR1 is SEHNR and CDR2 FQNEAQ (reference sequence). This chain's CDR3 is CASSLGINPYGYTF. The CDR3, as DNA: TGTGCCAGCAGCTTAGGTATAAACCCCTATGGCTACACCTTC.

This clonotype was recorded a few times. The V gene is TRBV7-2, the J gene TRBJ2-7; D may match TRBD1 or TRBD2 (5 bases each). The CDR3 length is 15 residues. Germline loops: CDR1 SGHTA, CDR2 FQGNSA. Trimming stripped 5 bases from V and 2 bases from J, with 16 bases between. In DNA, the CDR3 is TGTGCCAGCAGCCGTATCCGGGACGTCACCTACGAGCAGTACTTC. Translation: CASSRIRDVTYEQYF.